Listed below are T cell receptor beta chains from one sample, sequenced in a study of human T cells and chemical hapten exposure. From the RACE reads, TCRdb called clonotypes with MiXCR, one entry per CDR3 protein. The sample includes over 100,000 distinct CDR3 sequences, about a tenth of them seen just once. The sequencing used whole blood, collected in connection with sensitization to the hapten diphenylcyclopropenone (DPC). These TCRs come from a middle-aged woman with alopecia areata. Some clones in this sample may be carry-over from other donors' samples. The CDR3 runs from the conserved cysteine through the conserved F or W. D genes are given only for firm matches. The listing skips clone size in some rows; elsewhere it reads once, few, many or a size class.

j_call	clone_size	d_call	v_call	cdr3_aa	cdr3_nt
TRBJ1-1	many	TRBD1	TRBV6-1	CASGRGQGTEAFF	TGTGCCAGTGGTAGGGGACAGGGCACTGAAGCTTTCTTT
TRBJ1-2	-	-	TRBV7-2	CASSVNSLTYGYTF	TGTGCCAGCAGCGTTAACAGCCTGACCTATGGCTACACCTTC
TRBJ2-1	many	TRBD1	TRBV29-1	CSVARGQGDGQFF	TGCAGCGTTGCACGGGGACAGGGGGACGGGCAGTTCTTC
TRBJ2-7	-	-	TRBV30	CAWSPSGRPSGVQYF	TGTGCCTGGAGTCCCTCCGGACGGCCGTCCGGAGTGCAGTACTTC
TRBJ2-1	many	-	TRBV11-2	CASSLGGGRGNEQFF	TGTGCCAGCAGCTTAGGGGGGGGCCGAGGAAATGAGCAGTTCTTC
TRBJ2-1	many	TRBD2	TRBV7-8	CASSLRGGYNEQFF	TGTGCCAGCAGCTTGCGGGGGGGCTACAATGAGCAGTTCTTC
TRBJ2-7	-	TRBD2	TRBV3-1	CASRARGGPYEQYF	TGTGCCAGCAGGGCCCGGGGGGGGCCCTACGAGCAGTACTTC
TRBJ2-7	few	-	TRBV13	CASSWGRLSTYTHEQYF	TGTGCCAGCAGCTGGGGACGGTTAAGTACCTATACCCACGAGCAGTACTTC
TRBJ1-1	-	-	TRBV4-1	CASSQDQEGWTEAFF	TGCGCCAGCAGCCAAGATCAAGAGGGTTGGACTGAAGCTTTCTTT
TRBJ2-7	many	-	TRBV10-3	CATDSRNNSYEQYF	TGTGCCACCGATTCCAGAAATAATTCCTACGAGCAGTACTTC
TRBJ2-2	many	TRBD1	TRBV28	CASSSSGQGRLGGELFF	TGTGCCAGCAGTTCCTCAGGACAGGGGAGGCTCGGCGGGGAGCTGTTTTTT
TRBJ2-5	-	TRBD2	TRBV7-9	CASSLNPSGGLETQYF	TGTGCCAGCAGCTTAAATCCTAGCGGGGGGCTTGAGACCCAGTACTTC
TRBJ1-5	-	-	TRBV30	CAWSVKAYSNQPQHF	TGTGCCTGGAGTGTGAAGGCATATAGCAATCAGCCCCAGCATTTT
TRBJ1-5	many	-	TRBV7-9	CASSPDGFNQPQHF	TGTGCCAGCAGCCCGGACGGCTTCAATCAGCCCCAGCATTTT
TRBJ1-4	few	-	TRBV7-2	CASSLQGAGGDEKLFF	TGTGCCAGCAGCCTACAGGGTGCCGGGGGGGATGAAAAACTGTTTTTT
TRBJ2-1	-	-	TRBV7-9	CAGRRGPGEQFF	TGTGCCGGCCGTCGGGGACCGGGTGAGCAGTTCTTC
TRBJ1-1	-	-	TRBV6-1	CASDGTLMNTEAFF	TGTGCCAGCGACGGAACCCTAATGAACACTGAAGCTTTCTTT
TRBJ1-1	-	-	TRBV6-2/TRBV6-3	CASSSSPQTRSTEAFF	TGTGCCAGCAGTTCCTCTCCTCAGACCAGGAGCACTGAAGCTTTCTTT
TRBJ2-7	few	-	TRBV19	CASSTARTASYEQYF	TGTGCCAGTAGTACCGCTAGGACAGCCTCCTACGAGCAGTACTTC
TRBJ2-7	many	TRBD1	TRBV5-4	CASSLAGTGGSYEQYF	TGTGCCAGCAGCTTGGCCGGGACAGGGGGTTCCTACGAGCAGTACTTC
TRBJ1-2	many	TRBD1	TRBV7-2	CASSLALINRDRPNYGYTF	TGTGCCAGCAGCTTAGCGCTAATTAATCGGGACAGACCTAACTATGGCTACACCTTC
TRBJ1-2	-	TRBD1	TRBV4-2	CASSQDRGPYGGYTF	TGTGCCAGCAGCCAGGACAGGGGCCCATATGGAGGCTACACCTTC
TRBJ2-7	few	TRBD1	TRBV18	CASSPRYGTGGMKQYF	TGTGCCAGCTCACCTCGTTACGGGACAGGGGGAATGAAGCAGTACTTC
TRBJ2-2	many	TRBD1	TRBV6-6	CASSYLAGGTGELFF	TGTGCCAGCAGTTACCTGGCAGGGGGCACCGGGGAGCTGTTTTTT
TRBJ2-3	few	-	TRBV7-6	CASSHRDTTDTQYF	TGTGCCAGCAGCCATAGGGACACCACAGATACGCAGTATTTT
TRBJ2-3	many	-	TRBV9	CASSVEDTQYF	TGTGCCAGCAGCGTAGAGGATACGCAGTATTTT
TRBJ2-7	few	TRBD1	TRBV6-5	CASKGARGAHEQYF	TGTGCCAGCAAGGGGGCCCGAGGGGCACACGAGCAGTACTTC
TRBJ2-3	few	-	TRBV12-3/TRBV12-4	CASRPLLTDTQYF	TGTGCCAGCCGCCCCCTGCTCACAGATACGCAGTATTTT
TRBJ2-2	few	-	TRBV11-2	CASSLRPMNTGELFF	TGTGCCAGCAGCTTAAGGCCGATGAACACCGGGGAGCTGTTTTTT
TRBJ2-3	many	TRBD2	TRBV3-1	CASSQEPQRGIGTDTQYF	TGTGCCAGCAGCCAAGAACCCCAGCGGGGGATAGGCACAGATACGCAGTATTTT
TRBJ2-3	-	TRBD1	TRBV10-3	CAITTGQTNTDTQYF	TGTGCCATCACTACGGGACAGACTAACACAGATACGCAGTATTTT
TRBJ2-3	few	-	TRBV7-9	CASSLEDYTQYF	TGTGCCAGCAGCTTAGAGGATTATACGCAGTATTTT
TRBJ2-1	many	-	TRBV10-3	CAISGHAAIYNEQFF	TGTGCCATCAGTGGTCACGCGGCGATCTACAATGAGCAGTTCTTC
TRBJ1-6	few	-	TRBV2	CATESLSFYNSPLHF	TGTGCCACCGAGAGTCTTTCCTTTTATAATTCACCCCTCCACTTT
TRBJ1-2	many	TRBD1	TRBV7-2	CASSLNRGGYGYTF	TGTGCCAGCAGTCTTAACAGGGGCGGCTATGGCTACACCTTC
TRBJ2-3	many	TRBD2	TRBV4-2	CASSQGWTSGGPNTDTQYF	TGTGCCAGCAGCCAAGGGTGGACTAGCGGGGGTCCTAACACAGATACGCAGTATTTT
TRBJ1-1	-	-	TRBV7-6	CASSRGSEAFF	TGTGCCAGCAGCAGGGGGAGTGAAGCTTTCTTT
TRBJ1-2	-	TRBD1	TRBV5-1	CASSSVQGDGYTF	TGCGCCAGCAGCTCGGTACAGGGGGATGGCTACACCTTC
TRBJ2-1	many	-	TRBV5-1	CASSTDRAALGNEQFF	TGCGCCAGCAGCACCGACCGGGCCGCCCTTGGAAATGAGCAGTTCTTC
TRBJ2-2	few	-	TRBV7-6	CASSPHGDSNTGELFF	TGTGCCAGCAGCCCGCACGGGGATTCGAACACCGGGGAGCTGTTTTTT
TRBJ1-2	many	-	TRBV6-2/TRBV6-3	CASSYSRMTANYGYTF	TGTGCCAGCAGTTACTCTCGAATGACAGCCAACTATGGCTACACCTTC
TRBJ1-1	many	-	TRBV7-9	CASSFELPHEAFF	TGTGCCAGCAGCTTCGAACTTCCCCATGAAGCTTTCTTT
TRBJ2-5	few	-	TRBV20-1	CSARGRRVETQYF	TGCAGCGCAAGGGGCCGGCGTGTAGAGACCCAGTACTTC
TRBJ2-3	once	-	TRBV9	CASGTGGTQYF	TGTGCCAGCGGCACCGGGGGTACGCAGTATTTT
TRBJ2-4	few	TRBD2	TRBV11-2	CASSLTSGAKNIQYF	TGTGCCAGCAGTTTGACTAGCGGGGCCAAAAACATTCAGTACTTC
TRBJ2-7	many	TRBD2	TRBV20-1	CSARGPSGYEQYF	TGCAGTGCTAGGGGTCCTAGCGGCTACGAGCAGTACTTC
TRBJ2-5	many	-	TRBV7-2	CATSPLTETQYF	TGTGCCACCTCACCCCTTACCGAGACCCAGTACTTC
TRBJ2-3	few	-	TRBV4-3	CASSQDQAGSKTDTQYF	TGCGCCAGCAGCCAAGATCAGGCAGGGTCGAAGACAGATACGCAGTATTTT
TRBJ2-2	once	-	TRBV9	CASSPETGTGELFF	TGTGCCAGCAGCCCCGAGACGGGGACCGGGGAGCTGTTTTTT
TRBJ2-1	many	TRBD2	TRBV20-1	CSARVAGVRNEQFF	TGCAGTGCTAGAGTAGCGGGGGTCCGAAATGAGCAGTTCTTC
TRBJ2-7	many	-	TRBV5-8	CASSLKQFSYEQYF	TGTGCCAGCAGCTTGAAACAGTTTTCCTACGAGCAGTACTTC
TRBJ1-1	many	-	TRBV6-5	CASTGQNTEAFF	TGTGCCAGCACCGGTCAGAACACTGAAGCTTTCTTT